These 9 T cell receptor beta chains originate from one sample sequenced in a study of blood T cell repertoires in COVID-19. Only in-frame clones appear in the TCRdb table, and some are missing; sequencing was by immunoSEQ multiplex PCR. The sample lists some 170,000 clones, around 83% seen once, with roughly 8.2% in the top ten. The source material was peripheral blood. The receptors were sampled from an older woman with acute or convalescent COVID-19.

The chain recombines TRBV7-8 with TRBJ1-4; D is undetermined. The length of the CDR3 is 15 residues. Germline V CDR1 and CDR2: SGHVS, FQNEAQ. V was shortened by 1 base and J by 5 bases, with 11 bases between the two germline ends. The DNA for the CDR3 is TGTGCCAGCAGCTTAGATCGGGGTTTAAATGAAAAACTGTTTTTT. It specifies CASSLDRGLNEKLFF.

The chain recombines TRBV3-1 (or the pseudogene TRBV3-2) with TRBJ1-2; TRBD1 agrees at 9 bases. The ends lost 4 bases at V and 5 bases at J; junction bases unmatched: 11. The germline gives CDR1 LGHDT, CDR2 YNNKEL (reference sequence). This CDR3 is built from 16 residues. CDR3 coding DNA: TGTGCCAGCAGCCTCCAGTCTGGGACAGGGTCTTATGGCTACACCTTC. It translates to CASSLQSGTGSYGYTF.

In regard to this clone: Different DNA sequences within this sample yield the same CDR3. The CDR3 coding sequence is TGCGCCAGCAGCCAAGGACAGGGGGGAGAAAAACTGTTTTTT. This sequence encodes CASSQGQGGEKLFF. V usage is TRBV5-1 and J usage is TRBJ1-4, with 10 bases matching TRBD1. The CDR3 sequence is 14 residues long. Unmatched junction bases numbered 5, after V lost 4 bases and J lost 8 bases. Germline V gene sequence: CDR1 SGHRS, CDR2 YFSETQ.

This rearrangement joins TRBV28 to TRBJ1-2; 9 bases align to TRBD1. Germline V CDR1 and CDR2: MDHEN, SYDVKM. The CDR3 length is 14 residues. The V and J ends lost 7 bases and 2 bases, in that order; junction bases with no gene match: 5. The CDR3 nucleotides read TGTGCCAGCATCCCCGGACAGGGGAACTATGGCTACACCTTC. Translating gives CASIPGQGNYGYTF.

This clone was detected a few times. CDR3: CASMRGNAFF. The CDR3 nucleotides read TGTGCCAGCATGCGGGGTAATGCTTTCTTT. The chain links TRBV2 to TRBJ1-1; D gene unclear. Trimming removed 7 bases at V and 11 bases at J, with 11 bases between. Germline V lookup: CDR1 SNHLY, CDR2 FYNNEI. The CDR3 is 10 amino acids.

This clone was detected once. This sequence joins TRBV9 and TRBJ2-7; the D gene is possibly TRBD2 (7 bases). Trimming removed 7 bases at V and 2 bases at J, with 19 bases between. The CDR3 has 15 amino acids. Germline values: CDR1 SGDLS, CDR2 YYNGEE. CDR3 nucleotide sequence: TGTGCCAGCGGGGGGGCAGCGGGAACAACCTACGAGCAGTACTTC. Residues: CASGGAAGTTYEQYF.

The count of this clone is one. The V and J genes are TRBV3-1 (or the pseudogene TRBV3-2) and TRBJ2-5; 12 bases match TRBD2. V lost 3 bases to trimming and J lost 5 bases; unmatched junction nucleotides: 7. The CDR3 totals 16 residues. CDR1 is LGHDT and CDR2 is YNNKEL in the germline V gene (reference sequence). CDR3: CASSQGVGTSGETQYF. In DNA, the CDR3 is TGTGCCAGCAGCCAGGGGGTTGGGACTAGCGGGGAGACCCAGTACTTC.

A single count supports this clone. The chain couples TRBV28 to TRBJ2-5; D gene ambiguous. The CDR3 extends over 13 amino acids. V lost 2 bases to trimming and J lost 5 bases, with 9 bases between them. Germline V CDR1 and CDR2: MDHEN, SYDVKM. This CDR3 reads CASSLGRVETQYF. DNA of the CDR3: TGTGCCAGCAGTTTAGGTAGAGTGGAGACCCAGTACTTC.

The chain employs TRBV5-1 and TRBJ2-5, with D uncertain. V was trimmed by 2 bases and J by 3 bases, leaving 11 bases between them. Germline CDR1 and CDR2: SGHRS and YFSETQ. This CDR3 region has 14 residues. CDR3 DNA sequence: TGCGCCAGCAGCTTTACCGATCGCGAAGAGACCCAGTACTTC. Amino acids: CASSFTDREETQYF.